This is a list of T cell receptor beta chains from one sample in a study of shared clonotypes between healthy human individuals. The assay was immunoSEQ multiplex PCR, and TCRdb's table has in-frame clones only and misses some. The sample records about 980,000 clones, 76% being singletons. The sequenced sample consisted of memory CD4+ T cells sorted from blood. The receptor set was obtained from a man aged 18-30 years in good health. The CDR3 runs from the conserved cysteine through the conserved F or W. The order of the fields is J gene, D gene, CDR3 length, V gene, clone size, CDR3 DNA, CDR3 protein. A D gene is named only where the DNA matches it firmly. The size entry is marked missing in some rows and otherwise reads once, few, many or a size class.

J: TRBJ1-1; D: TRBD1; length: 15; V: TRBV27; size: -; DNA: TGTGCCAGCAGCTGGGACAGGCGCATGAACACTGAAGCTTTCTTT; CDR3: CASSWDRRMNTEAFF
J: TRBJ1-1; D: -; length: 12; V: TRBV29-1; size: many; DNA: TGCAGCTCTGATATCTTGAACACTGAAGCTTTCTTT; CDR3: CSSDILNTEAFF
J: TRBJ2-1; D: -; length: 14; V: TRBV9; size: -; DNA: TGTGCCAGCAGCGCCCTAGGGGTGGGGGATGAGCAGTTCTTC; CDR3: CASSALGVGDEQFF
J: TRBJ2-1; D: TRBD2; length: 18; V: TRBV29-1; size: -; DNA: TGCAGCGCCCGAATGGGACCGGGACTAGCGGGGGGGCACAATGAGCAGTTCTTC; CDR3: CSARMGPGLAGGHNEQFF
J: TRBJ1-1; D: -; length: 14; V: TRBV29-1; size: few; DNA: TGCAGCGTTGAAGGTTTGGGGACAAGTACTGAAGCTTTCTTT; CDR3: CSVEGLGTSTEAFF
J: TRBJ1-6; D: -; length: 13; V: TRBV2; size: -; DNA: TGTGCCAGCAAGAGCTCCTATAATTCACCCCTCCACTTT; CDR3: CASKSSYNSPLHF
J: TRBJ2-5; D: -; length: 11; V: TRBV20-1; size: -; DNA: TGCAGTGCCAGACGGGAAGAGACCCAGTACTTC; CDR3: CSARREETQYF
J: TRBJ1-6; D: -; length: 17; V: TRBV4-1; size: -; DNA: TGCGCCAGCAGCCAAGATAGGGCGAGCTCCTATAATTCACCCCTCCACTTT; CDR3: CASSQDRASSYNSPLHF
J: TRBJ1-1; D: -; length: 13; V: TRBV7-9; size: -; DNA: TGTGCCAGCAGCTTTGGCGGAGCCCCTGAAGCTTTCTTT; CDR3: CASSFGGAPEAFF
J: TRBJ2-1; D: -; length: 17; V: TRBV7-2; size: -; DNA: TGTGCCAGCAGCTACCGTCTCGGGCCACCTTCCTACAATGAGCAGTTCTTC; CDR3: CASSYRLGPPSYNEQFF